This T cell receptor (beta chain) appears in the sequencing data of a study of blood T cell repertoires in COVID-19. Study-wide context: The United States, Italy and Spain supplied acute and convalescent COVID-19 samples. The analysed material was cDNA or gDNA that came from T cells, B-cell-depleted T cells, or PBMCs.

Study processing details: Using reference gene primer amplification, nucleated cell counts were estimated. Measured with immunoSEQ multiplex PCR; TCRdb has only the in-frame clones, and not every one. V, J and clone size reflect that table, while D and trimming were determined from the DNA. The sample consists of a few hundred thousand clones, around 89% of them appearing once. From germline, CDR1 is LNHDA and CDR2 SQIVND (reference sequence). V lost 11 bases to trimming and J lost 4 bases, with 15 bases between them. The CDR3 runs to 13 residues. Sequenced input: peripheral blood. The rearrangement links TRBV19 to TRBJ1-3; D uncertain. This receptor was obtained from a man aged 25 to 40 with acute or convalescent COVID-19. For the CDR3, the DNA is TGTGCCTCGACGCGACTCTCGGGAAACACCATATATTTT. The encoded protein is CASTRLSGNTIYF.